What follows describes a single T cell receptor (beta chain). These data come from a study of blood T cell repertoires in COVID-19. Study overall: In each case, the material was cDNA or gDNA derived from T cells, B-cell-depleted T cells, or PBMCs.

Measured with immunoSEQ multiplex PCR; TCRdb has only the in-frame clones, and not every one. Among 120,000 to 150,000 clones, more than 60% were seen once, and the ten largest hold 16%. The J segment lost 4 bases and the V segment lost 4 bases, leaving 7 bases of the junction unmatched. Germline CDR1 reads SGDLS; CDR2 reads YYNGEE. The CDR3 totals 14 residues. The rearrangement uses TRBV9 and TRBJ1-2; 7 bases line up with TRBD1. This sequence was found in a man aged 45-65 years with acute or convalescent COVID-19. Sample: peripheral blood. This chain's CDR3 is CASSHEQGLYGYTF. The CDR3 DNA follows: TGTGCCAGCAGCCACGAACAGGGGCTCTATGGCTACACCTTC.